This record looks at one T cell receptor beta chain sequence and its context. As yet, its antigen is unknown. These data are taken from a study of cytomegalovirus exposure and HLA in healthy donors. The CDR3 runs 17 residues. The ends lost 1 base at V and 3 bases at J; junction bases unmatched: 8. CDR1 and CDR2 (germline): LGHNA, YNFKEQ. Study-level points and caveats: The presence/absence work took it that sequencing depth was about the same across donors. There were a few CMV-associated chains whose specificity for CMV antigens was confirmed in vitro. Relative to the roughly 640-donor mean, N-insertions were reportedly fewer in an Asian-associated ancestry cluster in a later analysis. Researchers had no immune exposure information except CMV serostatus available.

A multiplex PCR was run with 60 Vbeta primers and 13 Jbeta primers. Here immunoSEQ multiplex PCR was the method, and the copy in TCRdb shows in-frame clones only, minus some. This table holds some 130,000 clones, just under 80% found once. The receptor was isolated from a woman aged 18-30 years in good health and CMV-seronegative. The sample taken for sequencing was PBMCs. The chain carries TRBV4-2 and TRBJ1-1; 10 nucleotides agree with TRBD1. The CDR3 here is CASSQVPDRGRYTEAFF. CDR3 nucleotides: TGTGCCAGCAGCCAAGTCCCGGACAGGGGGAGGTACACTGAAGCTTTCTTT.